What follows are 9 T cell receptor beta chains derived from one specimen sequenced in a study of blood T cell repertoires in COVID-19. Sequencing used immunoSEQ multiplex PCR; TCRdb keeps in-frame clones, though not all of them. Here the sample spans 200,000 or so clones, 80% to 90% being singletons. The sequenced material came from PBMCs or T cells enriched from blood (not recorded which). The receptors here all came from a middle-aged woman with acute COVID-19.

This chain connects TRBV18 to TRBJ2-1, with TRBD2 identical over 8 bases. CDR3 size: 15 residues. CDR1 KGHSH and CDR2 LQKENI come from the germline V gene. V trimming: 2 bases; J trimming: 9 bases; junction bases outside the gene matches: 9. The CDR3 loop reads CASSPLAGGWGEQFF. The CDR3 DNA is TGTGCCAGCTCACCATTGGCGGGAGGATGGGGTGAGCAGTTCTTC.

This clone was detected only once. The CDR3 nucleotides are TGTGCCAGCAGTTATGGTCAGGGGGCGGGACAGCCCCAGCATTTT. Amino acids: CASSYGQGAGQPQHF. The chain has TRBV6-6 and TRBJ1-5, with 8 nucleotides matching TRBD1. This CDR3 has 15 amino acids. Looked up from germline, CDR1 is MNHNY and CDR2 is SVGAGI (reference sequence). V trimming: 3 bases; J trimming: 7 bases; junction bases outside the gene matches: 8.

This clone was counted between two and nine times. The chain carries TRBV6-5 and TRBJ2-1; maybe TRBD2 (7 bases). Germline CDR1 and CDR2: MNHEY and SVGAGI. This CDR3 contains 15 residues. Trimming shortened V by 7 bases and J by 9 bases, and 22 bases separated the two germline ends. CDR3 nucleotide sequence: TGTGCCAGCAACCGGGGGGCGGGAGCCGGTAGTGAGCAGTTCTTC. Amino acid sequence: CASNRGAGAGSEQFF.

The chain couples TRBV28 to TRBJ1-3, with 9 bases aligning to TRBD1. The CDR3 length is 16 residues. V shed 4 bases, J shed 4 bases, and the junction held 8 bases outside the gene matches. CDR1 and CDR2 (germline): MDHEN, SYDVKM. CDR3 DNA sequence: TGTGCCAGCAGTTCCAGCGGACAGGGGAAGGGAAACACCATATATTTT. It is translated as CASSSSGQGKGNTIYF. The variable domain in full, with the rest retrieved from reference TRBV28 and TRBJ1-3, is DVKVTQSSRYLVKRTGEKVFLECVQDMDHENMFWYRQDPGLGLRLIYFSYDVKMKEKGDIPEGYSVSREKKERFSLILESASTNQTSMYLCASSSSGQGKGNTIYFGEGSWLTVV.

This chain connects TRBV18 to TRBJ2-3, with 7 bases fitting TRBD2. In germline, CDR1 is KGHSH, CDR2 LQKENI. The V gene end was trimmed by 3 bases and the J gene end by 1 base; junction bases not matched to a gene: 7. The CDR3 length is 16 residues. The CDR3 nucleotides are TGTGCCAGCTCACCCCCCGGCCGGGGGGGCACAGATACGCAGTATTTT. Translation: CASSPPGRGGTDTQYF.

The chain employs TRBV5-4 and TRBJ2-1; 8 positions agree with TRBD2. Trimming cost V 0 bases and J 8 bases; bases outside gene matches: 4. The CDR3 runs to 14 residues. The germline gives CDR1 SGHNT, CDR2 YYREEE (reference sequence). In DNA, the CDR3 is TGTGCCAGCAGCTTGGCGGGAGGGTTCCATGAGCAGTTCTTC. Amino acid sequence: CASSLAGGFHEQFF.

This clone was observed a single time. V gene TRBV6-1 combines with J gene TRBJ2-2; tentatively, D is TRBD1 (6 bases). Trimming removed 4 bases at V and 0 bases at J, with 12 bases between. The CDR3 consists of 16 residues. Germline V lookup: CDR1 MNHNS, CDR2 SASEGT. CDR3 bases: TGTGCCAGCAGTGCTACCGGGACAACGAACACCGGGGAGCTGTTTTTT. Protein product: CASSATGTTNTGELFF.

This clone was counted a single time. The chain links TRBV24-1 to TRBJ2-2; TRBD2 is a possible D gene (6 bases). Trimming removed 1 base from V and 3 bases from J, with 11 bases in between. The germline gives CDR1 KGHDR, CDR2 SFDVKD. The CDR3 covers 16 residues. The CDR3 DNA follows: TGTGCCACCAGTGATTTCGGAACGGGGGACACCGGGGAGCTGTTTTTT. Protein: CATSDFGTGDTGELFF.

This chain joins TRBV13 and TRBJ2-3, with a tentative D call TRBD1 (5 bases). The CDR3 has 14 residues. The V end was cut by 2 bases, the J end by 6 bases, with 12 bases between. The germline CDR1 and CDR2 sequences are PRHDT and FYEKMQ (reference sequence). CDR3 sequence (DNA): TGTGCCAGCAGCTTACAGGGATCAGGCGATACGCAGTATTTT. The encoded protein is CASSLQGSGDTQYF.